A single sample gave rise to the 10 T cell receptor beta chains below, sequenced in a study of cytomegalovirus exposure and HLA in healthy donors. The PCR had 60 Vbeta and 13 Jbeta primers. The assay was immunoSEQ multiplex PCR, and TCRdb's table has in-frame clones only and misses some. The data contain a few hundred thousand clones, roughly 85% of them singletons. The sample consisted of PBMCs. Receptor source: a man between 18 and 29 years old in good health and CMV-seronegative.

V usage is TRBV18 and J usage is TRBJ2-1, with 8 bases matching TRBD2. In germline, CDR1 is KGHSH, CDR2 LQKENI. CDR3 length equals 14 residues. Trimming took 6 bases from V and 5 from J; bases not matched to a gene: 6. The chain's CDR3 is CASSRILADNEQFF. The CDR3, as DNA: TGTGCCAGCTCCCGGATACTAGCGGACAATGAGCAGTTCTTC.

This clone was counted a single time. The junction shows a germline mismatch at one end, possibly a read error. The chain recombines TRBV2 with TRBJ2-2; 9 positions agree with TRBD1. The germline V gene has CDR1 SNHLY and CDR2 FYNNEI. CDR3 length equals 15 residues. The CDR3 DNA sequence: TGTGCCGGCAGTGAGAGGACAGGGGACACCGGGGAGCTGTTTTTT. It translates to CAGSERTGDTGELFF. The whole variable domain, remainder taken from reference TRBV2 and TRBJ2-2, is EPEVTQTPSHQVTQMGQEVILRCVPISNHLYFYWYRQILGQKVEFLVSFYNNEISEKSEIFDDQFSVERPDGSNFTLKIRSTKLEDSAMYFCAGSERTGDTGELFFGEGSRLTVL.

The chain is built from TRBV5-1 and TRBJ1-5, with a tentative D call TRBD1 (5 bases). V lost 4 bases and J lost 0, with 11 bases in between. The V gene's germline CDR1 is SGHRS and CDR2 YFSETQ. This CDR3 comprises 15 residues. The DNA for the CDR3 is TGCGCCAGCAGCCTCGGGGGGAATAGCAATCAGCCCCAGCATTTT. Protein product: CASSLGGNSNQPQHF.

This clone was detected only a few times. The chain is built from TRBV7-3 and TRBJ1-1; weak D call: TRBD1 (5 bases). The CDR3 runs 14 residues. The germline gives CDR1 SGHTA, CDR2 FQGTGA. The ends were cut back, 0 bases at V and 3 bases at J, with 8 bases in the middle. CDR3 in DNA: TGTGCCAGCAGCTTAACAGCAGGGCACACTGAAGCTTTCTTT. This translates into CASSLTAGHTEAFF.

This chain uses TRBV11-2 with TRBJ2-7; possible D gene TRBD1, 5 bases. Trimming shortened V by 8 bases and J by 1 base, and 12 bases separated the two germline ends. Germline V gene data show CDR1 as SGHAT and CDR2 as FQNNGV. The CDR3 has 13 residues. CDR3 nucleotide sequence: TGTGCCAGCGGTAGCAGGGCTTCCTACGAGCAGTACTTC. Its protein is CASGSRASYEQYF.

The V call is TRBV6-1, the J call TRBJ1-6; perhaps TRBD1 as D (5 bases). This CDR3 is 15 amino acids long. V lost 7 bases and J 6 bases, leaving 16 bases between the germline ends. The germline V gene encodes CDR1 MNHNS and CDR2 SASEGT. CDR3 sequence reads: CASTPSGAVNSPLHF. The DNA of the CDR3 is TGTGCCAGCACTCCAAGCGGGGCGGTTAATTCACCCCTCCACTTT.

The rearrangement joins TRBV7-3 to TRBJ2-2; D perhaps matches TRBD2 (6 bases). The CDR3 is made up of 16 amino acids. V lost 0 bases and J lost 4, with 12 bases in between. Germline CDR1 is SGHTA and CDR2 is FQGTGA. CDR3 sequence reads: CASSLTGGPLTGELFF. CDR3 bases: TGTGCCAGCAGCTTAACGGGAGGACCTCTCACCGGGGAGCTGTTTTTT.

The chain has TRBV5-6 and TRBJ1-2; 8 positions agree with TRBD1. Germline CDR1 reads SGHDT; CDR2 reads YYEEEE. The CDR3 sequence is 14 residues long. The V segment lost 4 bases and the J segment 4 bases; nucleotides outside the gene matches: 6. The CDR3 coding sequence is TGTGCCAGCAGCGCGGACAGGGAGCCCTATGGCTACACCTTC. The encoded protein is CASSADREPYGYTF.

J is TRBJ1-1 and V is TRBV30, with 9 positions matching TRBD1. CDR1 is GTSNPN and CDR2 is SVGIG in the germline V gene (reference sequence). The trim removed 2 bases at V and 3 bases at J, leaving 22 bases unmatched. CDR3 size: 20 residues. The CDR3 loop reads CAWSQPYRGGTGGADTEAFF. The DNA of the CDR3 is TGTGCCTGGAGTCAACCTTACCGAGGCGGAACAGGGGGCGCGGACACTGAAGCTTTCTTT.

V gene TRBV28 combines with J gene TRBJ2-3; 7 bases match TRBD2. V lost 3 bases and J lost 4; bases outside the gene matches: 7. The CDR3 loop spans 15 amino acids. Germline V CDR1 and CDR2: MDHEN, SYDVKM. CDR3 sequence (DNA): TGTGCCAGCAGTTTGGGGGGGTTTCAGGCAGATACGCAGTATTTT. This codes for CASSLGGFQADTQYF.